This T cell receptor beta chain is drawn from a study of OX40 agonist ivuxolimab in advanced cancers. Study background: Prior checkpoint blockade (anti-PD-1, anti-PD-L1 or anti-CTLA-4) was permitted; over 30% had it.

The table came from immunoSEQ multiplex PCR; TCRdb's copy has only in-frame clones and leaves some out. This table has 75,000 to 90,000 clones, about nine tenths appearing once. Excluded were patients having autoimmune disease history or systemic immunosuppression. The CDR3 is 15 residues long. J lost 2 bases, V lost 0 bases, and 2 bases had no gene match. Germline V gene sequence: CDR1 SGHTA, CDR2 FQGNSA. The sequence derives from an adult with an advanced solid tumor such as melanoma, head and neck, liver or kidney cancer. The sample was CD4+ or CD8+ T cells sorted from blood, taken in a trial of the OX40 agonist ivuxolimab. V and J are TRBV7-2 and TRBJ2-7; 9 bases match TRBD2. CDR3 amino acids: CASSLAGGGAYEQYF. In DNA form, the CDR3 reads TGTGCCAGCAGCTTAGCGGGCGGGGGGGCCTACGAGCAGTACTTC.